This entry features one T cell receptor (beta chain) sequence. The sample belongs to a study of T cell responses to AZD1222 COVID-19 vaccine. This CDR3 contains 14 residues. Germline CDR1 and CDR2: SGHNT and YYREEE (reference sequence). Trimming cost V 7 bases and J 0 bases, with 14 bases left between them. Profiled with immunoSEQ multiplex PCR; TCRdb holds only in-frame clones, not every one. The sample shows approximately 150,000 clones, over 85% of them seen only once. Here the sequenced sample was peripheral blood, taken on day 0 of MenACWY control vaccination. The chain carries TRBV5-4 and TRBJ2-7, with D perhaps matching TRBD1 (5 bases). The origin of this receptor is an adult in good health. CDR3 loop: CASHTQGSSYEQYF. DNA of the CDR3: TGTGCCAGCCACACCCAGGGCTCCTCCTACGAGCAGTACTTC.